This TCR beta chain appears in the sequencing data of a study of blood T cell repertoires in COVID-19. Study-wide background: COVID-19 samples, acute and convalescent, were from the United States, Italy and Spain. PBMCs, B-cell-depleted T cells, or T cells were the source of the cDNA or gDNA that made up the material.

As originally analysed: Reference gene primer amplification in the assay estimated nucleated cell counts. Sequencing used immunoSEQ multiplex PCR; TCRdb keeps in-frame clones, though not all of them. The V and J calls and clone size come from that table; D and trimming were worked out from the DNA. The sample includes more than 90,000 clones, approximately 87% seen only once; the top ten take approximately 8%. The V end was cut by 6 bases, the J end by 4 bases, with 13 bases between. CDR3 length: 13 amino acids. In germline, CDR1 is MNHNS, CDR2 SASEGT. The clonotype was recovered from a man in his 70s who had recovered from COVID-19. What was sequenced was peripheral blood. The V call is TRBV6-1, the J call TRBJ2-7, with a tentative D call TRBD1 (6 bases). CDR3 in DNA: TGTGCCAGCAGACTCCGGACAGAGTACGAGCAGTACTTC. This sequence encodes CASRLRTEYEQYF.